Presented here are 29 T cell receptor beta chains from one specimen sequenced in a study of cytomegalovirus exposure and HLA in healthy donors. Use of 60 Vbeta and 13 Jbeta primers characterized the PCR. The protocol was immunoSEQ multiplex PCR, while the TCRdb copy is restricted to in-frame clones and leaves out a portion. The sample records some 200,000 clones, 76% being singletons. Sequencing input: PBMCs. The receptors come from a man between 18 and 29 years old in good health and CMV-seronegative.

The chain carries TRBV7-2 and TRBJ2-7, with 13 bases aligning to TRBD2. The CDR3 extends over 18 amino acids. Germline CDR1 is SGHTA and CDR2 is FQGNSA. V shed 4 bases and J 4 bases; nucleotides not matched to a gene: 13. Written as DNA, the CDR3 is TGTGCCAGCAGCTCCCCTCGTACTAGCGGGAGGGCCAGGTACGAGCAGTACTTC. Protein sequence: CASSSPRTSGRARYEQYF.

J is TRBJ2-7 and V is TRBV4-2; 13 bases align to TRBD2. This CDR3 region has 17 residues. The germline V gene has CDR1 LGHNA and CDR2 YNFKEQ. V trimming: 4 bases; J trimming: 3 bases; junction bases outside the gene matches: 9. The CDR3 spells CASSPNLGTSGNYEQYF. CDR3 nucleotides: TGTGCCAGCAGCCCCAATTTAGGGACTAGCGGGAACTACGAGCAGTACTTC.

This chain joins TRBV6-6 and TRBJ2-7, with TRBD1 matching over 7 bases. This CDR3 has 13 amino acids. Looked up from germline, CDR1 is MNHNY and CDR2 is SVGAGI (reference sequence). V trimming: 6 bases; J trimming: 7 bases; junction bases outside the gene matches: 9. The CDR3 region has the DNA TGTGCCAGCAGCTACGAGGGGGCCCGTGAGCAGTACTTC. The encoded protein is CASSYEGAREQYF.

Note on this clone: Germline is not matched at one junction end, which may reflect a read error. V usage is TRBV7-9 and J usage is TRBJ2-7, with 8 positions matching TRBD1. This CDR3 spans 17 amino acids. The germline gives CDR1 SEHNR, CDR2 FQNEAQ (reference sequence). Here the CDR3 DNA reads TGTTCCAGCAGCTTTGGGACAGGCTTCGGAAGGGCCTACGAGCAGTACTTC. Its translation is CSSSFGTGFGRAYEQYF.

The gene calls are TRBV6-1 and TRBJ1-4, with a tentative D call TRBD1 (5 bases). The CDR3 sequence is 15 residues long. The V gene's germline CDR1 is MNHNS and CDR2 SASEGT. The ends were cut back, 7 bases at V and 5 bases at J, with 17 bases in the middle. CDR3 DNA: TGTGCCAGCACTAAGTTGGGGGGAAGCAATGAAAAACTGTTTTTT. As protein: CASTKLGGSNEKLFF.

This chain links TRBV30 with TRBJ1-2; D call uncertain. Germline V gene sequence: CDR1 GTSNPN, CDR2 SVGIG (reference sequence). The germline V and J ends were trimmed by 5 bases and 6 bases, with 4 bases remaining between them. The CDR3 consists of 9 residues. The CDR3 protein is CAWGDGYTF. The CDR3 DNA reads TGTGCCTGGGGAGATGGCTACACCTTC.

The rearrangement joins TRBV10-3 to TRBJ2-7, with 7 bases fitting TRBD2. Germline CDR1 reads ENHRY; CDR2 reads SYGVKD. The CDR3 is 18 amino acids. The trim removed 0 bases at V and 0 bases at J, leaving 11 bases unmatched. CDR3 amino acids: CAISESGLQLGSSYEQYF. CDR3 DNA: TGTGCCATCAGTGAGTCGGGACTACAATTAGGTAGCTCCTACGAGCAGTACTTC.

The chain joins TRBV7-8 to TRBJ2-3; D is uncertain. Trimming removed 3 bases at V and 5 bases at J, with 9 bases between. CDR3 size: 13 residues. Germline V lookup: CDR1 SGHVS, CDR2 FQNEAQ. This chain's CDR3 is CASSLGYQDTQYF. The CDR3 bases are TGTGCCAGCAGCTTGGGCTACCAAGATACGCAGTATTTT.

The chain joins TRBV2 to TRBJ2-5; 9 bases are shared with TRBD1. The germline V gene encodes CDR1 SNHLY and CDR2 FYNNEI. The CDR3 loop spans 15 amino acids. The V and J ends lost 6 bases and 5 bases, in that order; junction bases with no gene match: 10. CDR3 amino acids: CASRLQGAVRETQYF. The DNA for the CDR3 is TGTGCCAGCAGGTTACAGGGGGCGGTTAGGGAGACCCAGTACTTC. The full variable domain, completed using reference TRBV2 and TRBJ2-5, is EPEVTQTPSHQVTQMGQEVILRCVPISNHLYFYWYRQILGQKVEFLVSFYNNEISEKSEIFDDQFSVERPDGSNFTLKIRSTKLEDSAMYFCASRLQGAVRETQYFGPGTRLLVL.

V is TRBV9 and J is TRBJ1-1, with D possibly matching TRBD1 (5 bases). The germline CDR1 and CDR2 sequences are SGDLS and YYNGEE. The CDR3 consists of 13 residues. Trimming stripped 1 base from V and 1 base from J, with 5 bases between. CDR3 nucleotide sequence: TGTGCCAGCAGCGTAACAGGGAACACTGAAGCTTTCTTT. Its protein is CASSVTGNTEAFF.

The genes are TRBV6-5 and TRBJ1-3; D unclear. CDR1 and CDR2 (germline): MNHEY, SVGAGI. CDR3 length: 11 amino acids. Trimming left V 5 bases short and J 3 bases short, with 2 bases between. The CDR3 spells CASSLGNTIYF. CDR3 sequence (DNA): TGTGCCAGCAGTCTTGGAAACACCATATATTTT.

The chain uses TRBV7-2 and TRBJ1-5; D uncertain. V was trimmed by 2 bases and J by 3 bases, leaving 11 bases between them. The V gene's germline CDR1 is SGHTA and CDR2 FQGNSA. This CDR3 is 15 amino acids long. The CDR3 nucleotides read TGTGCCAGCAGCTTAAAGGGCGGGTTCAATCAGCCCCAGCATTTT. Protein: CASSLKGGFNQPQHF.

The rearrangement links TRBV9 to TRBJ2-1; 12 bases are shared with TRBD2. Germline V gene data show CDR1 as SGDLS and CDR2 as YYNGEE. The CDR3 runs to 15 residues. V was pared by 3 bases and J by 8 bases, with 6 bases of the junction left unmatched. The CDR3: CASSEGLAGLDEQFF. CDR3 coding DNA: TGTGCCAGCAGCGAAGGACTAGCGGGACTCGATGAGCAGTTCTTC.

The chain carries TRBV6-1 and TRBJ2-7; 9 bases map to TRBD1. Germline trimming cut 5 bases from V and 3 bases from J; bases unmatched to any gene: 5. The germline gives CDR1 MNHNS, CDR2 SASEGT. The CDR3 length is 14 residues. Written as DNA, the CDR3 is TGTGCCAGCAGTAGGGACAGGGATTTCTACGAGCAGTACTTC. This codes for CASSRDRDFYEQYF.

V gene TRBV30 combines with J gene TRBJ2-7; 7 nucleotides agree with TRBD2. J lost 6 bases, V lost 0 bases, and 8 bases had no gene match. The CDR3 contains 14 residues. Per the germline V gene, CDR1 is GTSNPN and CDR2 is SVGIG (reference sequence). For the CDR3, the DNA is TGTGCCTGGAGTGTCGGGGGAGGGAGACGCGAGCAGTACTTC. Its translation: CAWSVGGGRREQYF.

As concerns this clone: Being one base from a much bigger clone, this may be a read error. The chain employs TRBV2 and TRBJ2-7; D ambiguous. The DNA end is more similar to TRBJ2-5, so the J call may be wrong. The CDR3 has 13 amino acids. The germline V gene has CDR1 SNHLY and CDR2 FYNNEI. CDR3 DNA sequence: TGTGCCAGCAGTGAACTACTGCGGGAGACCCAGTACTTC. It codes for CASSELLRETQYF.

About this clone itself: One junction end does not reproduce the germline sequence, and a read error may be involved. The chain links TRBV5-6 to TRBJ2-6; the match to TRBD2 covers 10 bases. The V gene's germline CDR1 is SGHDT and CDR2 YYEEEE. This CDR3 comprises 18 residues. The CDR3 DNA follows: TGTGCCAGCAGATTGGGACTAGCGAGGCCGTCTGGGGCCAACGTCCTGACTTTC. Translating gives CASRLGLARPSGANVLTF.

V gene TRBV30 combines with J gene TRBJ1-2; TRBD1 matches at 9 bases. The CDR3 runs 13 residues. CDR1 GTSNPN and CDR2 SVGIG come from the germline V gene (reference sequence). V was clipped by 3 bases and J by 5 bases; unmatched bases: 4. Here the CDR3 reads CAWRKQGAYGYTF. CDR3 sequence (DNA): TGTGCCTGGAGAAAACAGGGGGCATATGGCTACACCTTC.

The V and J genes are TRBV30 and TRBJ1-3, with a possible D match to TRBD1 (5 bases). Germline V gene data show CDR1 as GTSNPN and CDR2 as SVGIG (reference sequence). This CDR3 spans 15 amino acids. V lost 2 bases to trimming and J lost 4 bases, with 15 bases between them. CDR3 DNA sequence: TGTGCCTGGAGTTCGCTCCAGGGCTCAGGAAACACCATATATTTT. This encodes CAWSSLQGSGNTIYF.

The chain carries TRBV5-1 and TRBJ2-1, with TRBD1 matching over 8 bases. The V gene end was trimmed by 1 base and the J gene end by 8 bases; junction bases not matched to a gene: 14. Per the germline V gene, CDR1 is SGHRS and CDR2 is YFSETQ. CDR3 size: 17 residues. For the CDR3, the DNA is TGCGCCAGCAGCTTGTCTTATAGGACAGGGTTGGGGGATGAGCAGTTCTTC. Translated: CASSLSYRTGLGDEQFF.

The V and J genes are TRBV28 and TRBJ2-7; TRBD2 aligns across 10 bases. There are 14 residues in the CDR3. Germline V gives CDR1 MDHEN, CDR2 SYDVKM. Germline trimming cut 3 bases from V and 11 bases from J; bases unmatched to any gene: 10. The CDR3 DNA sequence: TGTGCCAGCAGTTTGAGGCTAGCGGGAGCAACGAAGTACTTC. Translation gives CASSLRLAGATKYF.

The chain is built from TRBV11-2 and TRBJ1-4; a possible D gene is TRBD1 (5 bases). Deletions cut 5 bases from V and 8 bases from J, with 12 bases between. Looked up from germline, CDR1 is SGHAT and CDR2 is FQNNGV. The CDR3 runs to 13 residues. CDR3 sequence (DNA): TGTGCCAGCAGCCTCGGACACGTGGAAAAACTGTTTTTT. Its translation: CASSLGHVEKLFF.

This chain joins TRBV28 and TRBJ1-1; TRBD1 aligns across 9 bases. V lost 5 bases to trimming and J lost 5 bases; unmatched junction nucleotides: 3. The germline V gene has CDR1 MDHEN and CDR2 SYDVKM. This CDR3 has 13 amino acids. CDR3 sequence: CASSGGQGTEAFF. The DNA for the CDR3 is TGTGCCAGCAGTGGGGGACAGGGAACTGAAGCTTTCTTT.

In its sample, this clone was seen a few times. The chain has TRBV7-8 and TRBJ1-2; TRBD1 is a possible D gene (6 bases). V gave up 5 bases and J gave up 1 base, with 11 bases separating them. The CDR3 runs 14 residues. Germline values: CDR1 SGHVS, CDR2 FQNEAQ. The CDR3 sequence is CASSLRQDNYGYTF. The CDR3 DNA reads TGTGCCAGCAGCCTCAGACAGGATAACTATGGCTACACCTTC.

This chain connects TRBV5-4 to TRBJ2-5, with D maybe TRBD1 (6 bases). The J call may be mistaken, given a closer DNA end match to TRBJ2-7. Germline CDR1 and CDR2: SGHNT and YYREEE (reference sequence). This CDR3 has 14 residues. CDR3 sequence reads: CASSFRGRMYEQYF. As DNA, the CDR3 is TGTGCCAGCAGCTTCAGGGGACGGATGTACGAGCAGTACTTC.

This chain links TRBV27 with TRBJ2-1, with D possibly matching TRBD2 (6 bases). V lost 2 bases and J 6 bases, leaving 8 bases between the germline ends. The germline V gene encodes CDR1 MNHEY and CDR2 SMNVEV (reference sequence). The length of the CDR3 is 13 residues. CDR3 residues: CASSLMGGNEQFF. Here the CDR3 DNA reads TGTGCCAGCAGTTTAATGGGGGGCAATGAGCAGTTCTTC.

This clone came up a few times. This sequence joins TRBV2 and TRBJ2-1; 7 bases line up with TRBD2. The V gene's germline CDR1 is SNHLY and CDR2 FYNNEI. The CDR3 extends over 16 amino acids. V trimming: 5 bases; J trimming: 7 bases; junction bases outside the gene matches: 14. In nucleotides, the CDR3 is TGTGCCAGCAGTTCGGGACTAAGAGGGGACCGGAATGAGCAGTTCTTC. This gives the protein CASSSGLRGDRNEQFF.

The chain couples TRBV6-4 to TRBJ1-1; D is uncertain. CDR1 MRHNA and CDR2 SNTAGT come from the germline V gene. CDR3 length: 13 residues. V gave up 0 bases and J gave up 1 base, with 3 bases separating them. The CDR3 here is CASSDSRNTEAFF. The CDR3 DNA follows: TGTGCCAGCAGTGACTCGAGGAACACTGAAGCTTTCTTT.

This chain joins TRBV6-1 and TRBJ1-6; D is unclear. Trimming cost V 6 bases and J 6 bases, with 9 bases left between them. The germline CDR1 and CDR2 sequences are MNHNS and SASEGT. CDR3 length: 13 amino acids. CDR3 coding DNA: TGTGCCAGCAGGACCGGGATTAATTCACCCCTCCACTTT. This gives the protein CASRTGINSPLHF.